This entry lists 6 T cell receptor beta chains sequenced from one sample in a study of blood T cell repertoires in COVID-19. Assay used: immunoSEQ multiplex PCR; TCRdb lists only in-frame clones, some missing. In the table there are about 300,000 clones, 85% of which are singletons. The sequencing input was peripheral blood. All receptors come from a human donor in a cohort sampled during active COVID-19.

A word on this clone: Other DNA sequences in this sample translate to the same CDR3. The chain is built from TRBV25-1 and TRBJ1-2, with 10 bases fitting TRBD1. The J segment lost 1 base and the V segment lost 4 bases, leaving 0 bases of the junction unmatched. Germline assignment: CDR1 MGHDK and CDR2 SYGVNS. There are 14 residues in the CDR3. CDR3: CASSGTGGNYGYTF. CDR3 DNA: TGTGCCAGCAGTGGGACAGGGGGTAACTATGGCTACACCTTC.

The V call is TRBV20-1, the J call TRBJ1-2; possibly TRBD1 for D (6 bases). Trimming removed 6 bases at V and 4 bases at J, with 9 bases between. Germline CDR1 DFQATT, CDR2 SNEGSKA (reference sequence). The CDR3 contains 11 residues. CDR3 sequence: CSATGTYGYTF. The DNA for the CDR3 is TGCAGTGCCACAGGGACCTATGGCTACACCTTC.

The CDR3 DNA reads as TGTGCCATCAGTGAGTCGCCGACGGCAGGGGGATTACTGTTTTTT. Translating gives CAISESPTAGGLLFF. V gene TRBV10-3 combines with J gene TRBJ1-4; 7 bases line up with TRBD1. The V gene's germline CDR1 is ENHRY and CDR2 SYGVKD. V was pared by 0 bases and J by 13 bases, with 11 bases of the junction left unmatched. The CDR3 runs 15 residues.

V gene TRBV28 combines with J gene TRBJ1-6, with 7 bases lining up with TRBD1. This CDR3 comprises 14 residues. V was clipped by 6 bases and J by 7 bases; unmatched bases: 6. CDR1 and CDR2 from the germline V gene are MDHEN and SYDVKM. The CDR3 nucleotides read TGTGCCAGCAGATTACAGGGGTACAATTCACCCCTCCACTTT. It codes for CASRLQGYNSPLHF.

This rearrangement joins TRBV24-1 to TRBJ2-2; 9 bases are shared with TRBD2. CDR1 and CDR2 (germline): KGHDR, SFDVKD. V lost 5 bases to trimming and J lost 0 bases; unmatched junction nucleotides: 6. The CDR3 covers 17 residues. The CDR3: CATSATASGTNTGELFF. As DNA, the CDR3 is TGTGCCACCAGTGCTACGGCTAGCGGGACGAACACCGGGGAGCTGTTTTTT.

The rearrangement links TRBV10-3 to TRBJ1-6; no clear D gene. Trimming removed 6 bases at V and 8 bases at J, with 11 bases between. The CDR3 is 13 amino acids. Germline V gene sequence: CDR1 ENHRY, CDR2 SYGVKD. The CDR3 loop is CAIRRGNDSPLHF. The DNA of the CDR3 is TGTGCCATCAGGCGGGGTAATGATTCACCCCTCCACTTT.